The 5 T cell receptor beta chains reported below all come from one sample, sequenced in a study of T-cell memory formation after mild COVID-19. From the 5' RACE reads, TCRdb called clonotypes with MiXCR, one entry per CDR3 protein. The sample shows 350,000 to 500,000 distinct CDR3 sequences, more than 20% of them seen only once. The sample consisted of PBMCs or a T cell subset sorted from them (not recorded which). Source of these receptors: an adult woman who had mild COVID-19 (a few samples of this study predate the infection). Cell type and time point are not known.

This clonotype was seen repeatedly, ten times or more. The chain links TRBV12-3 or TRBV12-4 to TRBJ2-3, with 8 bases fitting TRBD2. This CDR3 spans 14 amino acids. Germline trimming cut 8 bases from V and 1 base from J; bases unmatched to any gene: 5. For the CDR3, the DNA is TGTGCCAGCGCACGGGGGGGCCGCACAGATACGCAGTATTTT. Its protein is CASARGGRTDTQYF.

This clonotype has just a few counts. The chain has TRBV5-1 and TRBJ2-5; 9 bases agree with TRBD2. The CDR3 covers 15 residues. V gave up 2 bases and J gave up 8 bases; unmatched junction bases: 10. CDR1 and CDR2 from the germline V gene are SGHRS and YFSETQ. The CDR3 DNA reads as TGCGCCAGCAGCTTCTCCAGCGGGGGGTTGGGAACCCAGTACTTC. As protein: CASSFSSGGLGTQYF.

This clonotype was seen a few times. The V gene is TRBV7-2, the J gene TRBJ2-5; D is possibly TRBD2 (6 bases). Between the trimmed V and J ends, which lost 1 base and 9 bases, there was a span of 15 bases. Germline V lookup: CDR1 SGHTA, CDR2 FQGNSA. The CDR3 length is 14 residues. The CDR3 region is CASSLGGDSKSQYF. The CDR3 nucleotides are TGTGCCAGCAGCTTAGGTGGGGACTCGAAGTCCCAGTACTTC.

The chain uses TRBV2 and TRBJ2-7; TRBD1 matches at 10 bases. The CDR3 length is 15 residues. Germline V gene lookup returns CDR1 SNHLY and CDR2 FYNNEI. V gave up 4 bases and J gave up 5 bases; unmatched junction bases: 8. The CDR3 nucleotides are TGTGCCAGCAGTGTAACCGGGACAGGGGACCACGAGCAGTACTTC. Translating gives CASSVTGTGDHEQYF. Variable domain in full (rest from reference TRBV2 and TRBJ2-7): EPEVTQTPSHQVTQMGQEVILRCVPISNHLYFYWYRQILGQKVEFLVSFYNNEISEKSEIFDDQFSVERPDGSNFTLKIRSTKLEDSAMYFCASSVTGTGDHEQYFGPGTRLTVT.

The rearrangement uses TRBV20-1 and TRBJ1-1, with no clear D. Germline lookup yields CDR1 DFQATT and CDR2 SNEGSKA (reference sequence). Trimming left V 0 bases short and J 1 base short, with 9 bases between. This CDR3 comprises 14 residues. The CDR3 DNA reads TGCAGTGCTAGAGATCTCCCGGGGAACACTGAAGCTTTCTTT. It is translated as CSARDLPGNTEAFF.